These 26 T cell receptor beta chains came from one sample sequenced in a study of T cells in Graves' hyperthyroidism and ophthalmopathy. The TCR beta CDR3 regions underwent amplification using RNA transcripts as the source. HTBI primers were used for first-round RT-PCR of the TCR CDR3. TCRdb ran MiXCR on the multiplex PCR reads and lists one entry per CDR3 protein. The repertoire has hundreds of thousands of distinct CDR3 sequences, about 14% of them found once; the top ten carry about 4%. The material sequenced was blood. The source is a woman aged 40 to 49 with Graves' ophthalmopathy.

The chain has TRBV28 and TRBJ1-1; possibly TRBD1 for D (6 bases). The CDR3 is 12 residues long. V lost 5 bases and J 10 bases, leaving 14 bases between the germline ends. Germline lookup yields CDR1 MDHEN and CDR2 SYDVKM. The CDR3 coding sequence is TGTGCCAGCAGTATGGGGGGCATCGCAGCTTTCTTT. This sequence encodes CASSMGGIAAFF.

This clonotype was counted only a few times. This CDR3 is CASGHGLGYTF. The CDR3 DNA is TGTGCCAGCGGACACGGGCTTGGCTACACCTTC. This chain connects TRBV7-9 to TRBJ1-2; D is perhaps TRBD1 (5 bases). The CDR3 sequence is 11 residues long. Germline V gene data show CDR1 as SEHNR and CDR2 as FQNEAQ (reference sequence). V was clipped by 8 bases and J by 7 bases, with 11 bases between them.

This clonotype was detected ten times or more. V and J are TRBV12-3 or TRBV12-4 and TRBJ2-2; unclear D gene. V lost 6 bases, J lost 5 bases, and 22 bases lay in between. The CDR3 has 17 amino acids. CDR3: CASRPNRAPGWTGELFF. DNA of the CDR3: TGTGCCAGCAGACCTAATCGGGCCCCCGGGTGGACCGGGGAGCTGTTTTTT.

This clonotype was counted at least ten times. The chain is built from TRBV28 and TRBJ1-1, with D uncertain. This CDR3 is built from 12 residues. Trimming removed 5 bases at V and 0 bases at J, with 4 bases between. The V gene's germline CDR1 is MDHEN and CDR2 SYDVKM. The CDR3 region has the DNA TGTGCCAGCAGTGTCCTGAACACTGAAGCTTTCTTT. It encodes CASSVLNTEAFF.

This clonotype was counted ten times or more. The chain carries TRBV6-2 or TRBV6-3 and TRBJ2-7; D may correspond to TRBD1 or TRBD2 (5 bases each). CDR1 and CDR2 (germline): MNHEY, SVGEGT. CDR3 length equals 14 residues. Trimming stripped 0 bases from V and 5 bases from J, with 11 bases between. The CDR3 nucleotides read TGTGCCAGCAGTTACTCGGGACGGGCCCACGAGCAGTACTTC. Translated, it gives CASSYSGRAHEQYF.

The sample holds one count of this clonotype. A read error may be the cause here, since a much bigger clone is one base away. The chain is built from TRBV2 and TRBJ2-5; D perhaps matches TRBD1 (7 bases). The CDR3 sequence is 15 residues long. Germline values: CDR1 SNHLY, CDR2 FYNNEI. In DNA, the CDR3 is TGTGCCAGCAGTCCGCGGGACAGTCGTCAAGAGACCCAGTGCTTC. It yields the protein CASSPRDSRQETQCF.

The chain is built from TRBV4-1 and TRBJ2-5, with D possibly matching TRBD1 (6 bases). V was clipped by 0 bases and J by 5 bases, with 19 bases between them. Germline V gene sequence: CDR1 MGHRA, CDR2 YSYEKL. The CDR3 has 17 amino acids. This CDR3 is CASSQERWDNGRETQYF. The CDR3 DNA is TGCGCCAGCAGCCAAGAAAGATGGGACAATGGAAGGGAGACCCAGTACTTC.

The chain has TRBV19 and TRBJ2-2; D might be TRBD2 (5 bases). Trimming removed 7 bases from V and 4 bases from J, with 19 bases in between. The CDR3 is made up of 16 amino acids. Germline CDR1 is LNHDA and CDR2 is SQIVND (reference sequence). The CDR3 DNA reads TGTGCCAGTACCGATTCGGGGTCCGGGTCCACCGGGGAGCTGTTTTTT. Its translation is CASTDSGSGSTGELFF. The full variable domain, rest sourced from reference TRBV19 and TRBJ2-2, is DGGITQSPKYLFRKEGQNVTLSCEQNLNHDAMYWYRQDPGQGLRLIYYSQIVNDFQKGDIAEGYSVSREKKESFPLTVTSAQKNPTAFYLCASTDSGSGSTGELFFGEGSRLTVL.

There are many counts of this clonotype. This chain uses TRBV6-5 with TRBJ2-7; D is possibly TRBD1 or TRBD2 (5 bases each). Germline loops: CDR1 MNHEY, CDR2 SVGAGI. Trimming pared 7 bases from V and 2 bases from J, leaving 15 bases between. The CDR3 extends over 14 amino acids. The CDR3 bases are TGTGCCAGCACCCACGGGGACGGACCCTACGAGCAGTACTTC. It yields the protein CASTHGDGPYEQYF.

The J gene is TRBJ2-5, the V gene TRBV20-1; D may be TRBD2 (5 bases). Germline lookup yields CDR1 DFQATT and CDR2 SNEGSKA (reference sequence). This CDR3 comprises 15 residues. Trimming pared 4 bases from V and 1 base from J, leaving 16 bases between. The CDR3 region is CSANGAASIQETQYF. The CDR3 DNA reads TGCAGTGCTAACGGAGCGGCGAGTATCCAAGAGACCCAGTACTTC.

The V and J genes are TRBV6-4 and TRBJ2-1; TRBD1 aligns across 12 bases. This CDR3 has 16 amino acids. J gave up 6 bases and V 6 bases, and 9 bases lay outside the gene matches. The germline V gene has CDR1 MRHNA and CDR2 SNTAGT. The CDR3 protein is CASSSGEGQGANEQFF. CDR3 coding DNA: TGTGCCAGCAGCAGCGGGGAGGGACAGGGGGCCAATGAGCAGTTCTTC.

This clonotype showed up just a few times. This rearrangement joins TRBV20-1 to TRBJ2-7; no firm D call. V was cut by 1 base and J by 5 bases, with 12 bases left in between. In germline, CDR1 is DFQATT, CDR2 SNEGSKA (reference sequence). The CDR3 has 13 residues. CDR3 in amino acids: CSARVAGFHEQYF. In DNA form, the CDR3 reads TGCAGTGCTAGAGTCGCAGGTTTCCACGAGCAGTACTTC.

This chain links TRBV28 with TRBJ2-5; 7 bases are a match to TRBD2. CDR1 MDHEN and CDR2 SYDVKM come from the germline V gene. Losses at the gene ends were 3 bases for V and 2 bases for J; bases not matched to a gene: 9. The CDR3 is 16 amino acids. The CDR3 reads CASSFYMGGDQETQYF. CDR3 bases: TGTGCCAGCAGTTTTTATATGGGGGGGGATCAAGAGACCCAGTACTTC.

This chain uses TRBV12-3 or TRBV12-4 with TRBJ1-6; TRBD1 is a possible D gene (6 bases). The length of the CDR3 is 16 residues. V lost 5 bases and J lost 1, with 12 bases in between. CDR3 DNA: TGTGCCAGCAGTCCAACAGGGCTTTCCTATAATTCACCCCTCCACTTT. The encoded protein is CASSPTGLSYNSPLHF.

The rearrangement links TRBV2 to TRBJ2-7; D tentatively reads TRBD1 or TRBD2 (5 bases each). The CDR3 length is 13 residues. The ends were cut back, 4 bases at V and 6 bases at J, with 13 bases in the middle. The germline V gene encodes CDR1 SNHLY and CDR2 FYNNEI. The CDR3 loop reads CASSGGAVCEQYF. The CDR3 nucleotides are TGTGCCAGCAGTGGAGGGGCGGTTTGCGAGCAGTACTTC.

The gene calls are TRBV6-5 and TRBJ1-3, with 8 bases aligning to TRBD1. This CDR3 is 14 amino acids long. Germline values: CDR1 MNHEY, CDR2 SVGAGI. J was trimmed by 6 bases and V by 3 bases; bases with no gene match: 4. This CDR3 is CASSYDQGANTIYF. The CDR3 DNA reads as TGTGCCAGCAGTTATGACCAGGGGGCAAACACCATATATTTT.

In this sample, this clonotype turned up many times. The chain links TRBV6-2 or TRBV6-3 to TRBJ2-5; no reliable D call. CDR3 length equals 16 residues. The germline V and J ends were trimmed by 1 base and 2 bases, with 14 bases remaining between them. Germline V gene sequence: CDR1 MNHEY, CDR2 SVGEGT. The CDR3 spells CASSYLEIRLQETQYF. CDR3 coding DNA: TGTGCCAGCAGTTACTTAGAGATACGGTTGCAAGAGACCCAGTACTTC.

This clonotype was seen many times. V is TRBV6-5 and J is TRBJ1-1; TRBD1 aligns across 7 bases. CDR3 length: 15 amino acids. Germline loops: CDR1 MNHEY, CDR2 SVGAGI. J gave up 1 base and V 6 bases, and 8 bases lay outside the gene matches. CDR3 bases: TGTGCCAGCAGGGCTTGGGACAGTAAGAACACTGAAGCTTTCTTT. Amino acid sequence: CASRAWDSKNTEAFF.

A few counts support this clonotype. This chain uses TRBV4-1 with TRBJ1-5; D remains unclear. The V gene lost 0 bases and the J gene lost 2 bases, with 11 bases spanning the gap. The CDR3 has 16 amino acids. The germline V gene has CDR1 MGHRA and CDR2 YSYEKL. The CDR3, as DNA: TGCGCCAGCAGCCAAGATGTGGCGCTTGGCAATCAGCCCCAGCATTTT. The encoded protein is CASSQDVALGNQPQHF.

The chain is built from TRBV29-1 and TRBJ2-7; D might be TRBD2 (5 bases). Between the trimmed V and J ends, which lost 1 base and 2 bases, there was a span of 12 bases. Germline V lookup: CDR1 SQVTM, CDR2 ANQGSEA. This CDR3 comprises 14 residues. The CDR3 spells CSVEGGRTPYEQYF. CDR3 in DNA: TGCAGCGTTGAAGGAGGGCGGACCCCCTACGAGCAGTACTTC.

This clonotype turned up a few times. The chain joins TRBV6-5 to TRBJ2-3; TRBD1 aligns across 9 bases. The germline V gene encodes CDR1 MNHEY and CDR2 SVGAGI. Losses at the gene ends were 6 bases for V and 0 bases for J; bases not matched to a gene: 4. The CDR3 sequence is 15 residues long. CDR3 amino acids: CASRPGTGSTDTQYF. DNA of the CDR3: TGTGCCAGCAGGCCAGGGACAGGGAGCACAGATACGCAGTATTTT.

With regard to this clonotype: Possible read error: a much larger clone is one base away. The chain links TRBV7-2 to TRBJ2-5; D not resolved. Germline lookup yields CDR1 SGHTA and CDR2 FQGNSA. There are 13 residues in the CDR3. V was trimmed by 1 base and J by 2 bases, leaving 5 bases between them. The CDR3 DNA follows: TGTGCCAGCAGCTTAGAGTGGCAAGAGACCCAGTACTTC. Its translation: CASSLEWQETQYF.

This clonotype was recorded many times. The CDR3 bases are TGTGCCAGCATCACGACAGGGGAGTATGGCTACACCTTC. Residues: CASITTGEYGYTF. This sequence joins TRBV6-2 or TRBV6-3 and TRBJ1-2, with 8 bases lining up with TRBD1. The CDR3 runs 13 residues. With 7 bases clipped from V and 5 bases from J, the junction kept 6 bases outside the gene matches. Germline V gene data show CDR1 as MNHEY and CDR2 as SVGEGT.

In its sample, this clonotype was seen a few times. The chain couples TRBV12-3 or TRBV12-4 to TRBJ2-6; 8 bases align to TRBD1. J gave up 0 bases and V 6 bases, and 7 bases lay outside the gene matches. This CDR3 spans 17 amino acids. The CDR3 nucleotides are TGTGCCAGCAGCCGGACAGGGCTAGGCTCTGGGGCCAACGTCCTGACTTTC. Protein product: CASSRTGLGSGANVLTF.

Written as DNA, the CDR3 is TGTGCCAGCAGTCAGACCGGGATGAGATACGAGCAGTACTTC. Translated, it gives CASSQTGMRYEQYF. The rearrangement uses TRBV6-2 or TRBV6-3 and TRBJ2-7; D may be TRBD2 (5 bases). The CDR3 covers 14 residues. Trimming cost V 5 bases and J 4 bases, with 15 bases left between them. CDR1 is MNHEY, CDR2 SVGEGT, per germline.

CDR3 sequence (DNA): TGTGCCAGCTCTTCAGGTGGGGGAGTCACTGAAGCTTTCTTT. This sequence encodes CASSSGGGVTEAFF. The rearrangement links TRBV18 to TRBJ1-1; a possible D gene is TRBD1 (5 bases). The CDR3 has 14 amino acids. The V and J ends lost 6 bases and 4 bases respectively, with 15 bases between them. The V gene's germline CDR1 is KGHSH and CDR2 LQKENI.